The rows below give T cell receptor beta chains drawn from one sample of a study of blood T cells in healthy people across ages. TCRdb reprocessed the 5' RACE reads via MiXCR and lists one record per CDR3 protein. The table has about 1.6 million distinct CDR3 sequences, 30% to 40% seen once. The sample was blood. The receptor set was obtained from a woman aged 30 to 39 in good health. CDR3s include the opening cysteine and the closing phenylalanine or tryptophan. The order of the fields is clone size, V gene, D gene, J gene, CDR3 protein, CDR3 DNA. A D gene is named only where the DNA matches it firmly. Clone sizes are given selectively: once, few, many, or a class where the clone is expanded.

few	TRBV12-3/TRBV12-4	.	TRBJ2-7	CASSSGWDEQYF	TGTGCCAGCAGCAGTGGGTGGGACGAGCAGTACTTC
.	TRBV7-3	TRBD1	TRBJ1-1	CASSPISSPGQPNTEAFF	TGTGCCAGCAGCCCTATATCGTCCCCGGGACAGCCGAACACTGAAGCTTTCTTT
.	TRBV13	.	TRBJ2-7	CASSLEEDGTFQYF	TGTGCCAGCAGCCTAGAAGAGGACGGGACATTTCAGTACTTC
many	TRBV20-1	TRBD2	TRBJ2-7	CSAGSSGREQYF	TGCAGTGCTGGAAGTAGCGGGCGCGAGCAGTACTTC
.	TRBV20-1	TRBD2	TRBJ2-7	CSAKGSLAETEQYF	TGCAGTGCTAAAGGATCCCTAGCGGAGACCGAGCAGTACTTC
few	TRBV5-1	.	TRBJ2-3	CASSLQDFTDTQYF	TGCGCCAGCAGCTTGCAGGACTTCACAGATACGCAGTATTTT
once	TRBV6-1	TRBD1	TRBJ2-1	CASSDDRAYNEQFF	TGTGCCAGCAGTGATGACAGGGCCTACAATGAGCAGTTCTTC
.	TRBV3-1	.	TRBJ2-1	CASNQAGTQDEQFF	TGTGCCAGCAACCAAGCAGGGACGCAGGATGAGCAGTTCTTC
.	TRBV14	.	TRBJ2-2	CASSPPRGTNTGELFF	TGTGCCAGCAGCCCACCACGAGGAACGAACACCGGGGAGCTGTTTTTT
.	TRBV10-1	TRBD2	TRBJ2-5	CASSDLAGGKETQYF	TGCGCCAGCAGTGACCTTGCGGGGGGAAAAGAGACCCAGTACTTC
.	TRBV6-6	.	TRBJ2-1	CASSYARNNEQFF	TGTGCCAGCAGTTACGCACGGAACAATGAGCAGTTCTTC
.	TRBV5-1	.	TRBJ1-2	CASRDGGDDGYTF	TGCGCCAGCAGAGACGGAGGAGACGATGGCTACACCTTC
few	TRBV20-1	.	TRBJ1-2	CSARRQNRLSDGYTF	TGCAGTGCTAGAAGACAGAATCGCCTATCCGACGGCTACACCTTC
.	TRBV6-1	.	TRBJ1-2	CASSDGTTTTNYGYTF	TGTGCCAGCAGTGACGGGACAACCACGACTAACTATGGCTACACCTTC
.	TRBV6-1	.	TRBJ1-2	CASSVRGIYGYTF	TGTGCCAGCAGTGTTCGTGGGATCTATGGCTACACCTTC
many	TRBV4-1	.	TRBJ2-5	CASSQGRETQYF	TGCGCCAGCAGCCAAGGTCGAGAGACCCAGTACTTC
.	TRBV24-1	.	TRBJ2-7	CATSDPSSYEQYF	TGTGCCACCAGTGATCCCTCTTCCTACGAGCAGTACTTC
.	TRBV4-1	.	TRBJ1-5	CAGSQDIGQPQHF	TGCGCCGGCAGCCAAGATATAGGTCAGCCCCAGCATTTT
few	TRBV2	.	TRBJ2-5	CASRGSDQYF	TGTGCCAGCAGGGGATCAGATCAGTACTTC
.	TRBV5-8	.	TRBJ2-5	CTSSLEEEPTDETQYF	TGCACCAGCAGCTTGGAAGAGGAACCAACCGACGAGACCCAGTACTTC
.	TRBV2	TRBD2	TRBJ2-3	CATQQTSGTDTQYF	TGTGCCACCCAACAGACTAGCGGCACAGATACGCAGTATTTT
many	TRBV5-1	TRBD2	TRBJ2-7	CASSPLSGTTYEQYF	TGCGCCAGCAGCCCCTTGAGCGGGACCACCTACGAGCAGTACTTC
.	TRBV5-1	.	TRBJ2-1	CASSVRNQETQFF	TGCGCCAGCAGTGTCAGAAACCAAGAGACCCAGTTCTTC
.	TRBV20-1	TRBD2	TRBJ2-7	CSAEDRDPGLAGGTYEQYF	TGCAGTGCGGAAGACAGGGACCCGGGACTAGCGGGAGGGACCTACGAGCAGTACTTC
.	TRBV10-3	.	TRBJ2-7	CAISDRQDLLVGQYF	TGTGCCATCAGTGACCGACAAGATTTACTAGTCGGGCAGTACTTC
.	TRBV6-1	.	TRBJ1-2	CAGGRVGGATGYTF	TGTGCCGGCGGTCGCGTTGGGGGGGCCACTGGCTACACCTTC
.	TRBV9	.	TRBJ1-1	CASSVVSANTEAFF	TGTGCCAGCAGCGTAGTATCAGCGAACACTGAAGCTTTCTTT
few	TRBV20-1	TRBD2	TRBJ2-1	CSARAGLAGWGEQFF	TGCAGTGCTAGAGCCGGACTAGCGGGTTGGGGGGAGCAGTTCTTC
many	TRBV4-1	.	TRBJ2-7	CASSQDLGTYEQYF	TGCGCCAGCAGCCAAGATTTAGGGACCTACGAGCAGTACTTC
many	TRBV29-1	TRBD2	TRBJ2-7	CSVRGRGGSGEQYF	TGCAGCGTTCGGGGACGGGGGGGATCGGGCGAGCAGTACTTC
.	TRBV5-1	TRBD1	TRBJ2-1	CASSYRAGTGTGEQFF	TGCGCCAGCAGCTATAGAGCCGGGACAGGGACGGGTGAGCAGTTCTTC
.	TRBV28	TRBD1	TRBJ1-2	CASSLWQGGKSVYGYTF	TGTGCCAGCAGTTTATGGCAGGGGGGAAAAAGTGTCTATGGCTACACCTTC
few	TRBV10-2	.	TRBJ1-2	CASSPRRSNYGYTF	TGCGCCAGCAGCCCCCGCAGGTCTAACTATGGCTACACCTTC
many	TRBV28	TRBD1	TRBJ2-7	CASSPTGGGSYEQYF	TGTGCCAGCAGTCCCACAGGGGGAGGTTCCTACGAGCAGTACTTC
.	TRBV2	.	TRBJ1-4	CASLRAGDGTNEKLFF	TGTGCCAGTTTAAGGGCGGGCGACGGCACTAATGAAAAACTGTTTTTT
few	TRBV7-7	.	TRBJ2-3	CASSLRSPPSTDTQYF	TGTGCCAGCAGCTTGCGGAGTCCTCCCAGCACAGATACGCAGTATTTT
many	TRBV6-2/TRBV6-3	.	TRBJ1-2	CASSAGSYGYTF	TGTGCCAGCAGCGCAGGGTCCTATGGCTACACCTTC
few	TRBV5-1	.	TRBJ2-7	CASSLRQGKGYEQYF	TGCGCCAGCAGCTTGCGGCAGGGGAAGGGATACGAGCAGTACTTC
.	TRBV4-1	.	TRBJ2-2	CASSLRFTGVLFF	TGCGCCAGCAGCCTCCGTTTCACCGGGGTGCTGTTTTTT
.	TRBV5-1	.	TRBJ2-2	CASSLEASVHTGELFF	TGCGCCAGCAGCTTGGAGGCTAGCGTACACACCGGGGAGCTGTTTTTT
.	TRBV10-3	.	TRBJ1-2	CAISAGDYGYTF	TGTGCCATCAGTGCGGGTGATTATGGCTACACCTTC
.	TRBV7-9	.	TRBJ2-7	CASSLAQATYEQYF	TGTGCCAGCAGCTTAGCTCAGGCTACCTACGAGCAGTACTTC
few	TRBV20-1	.	TRBJ2-1	CSAKTAISYNEQFF	TGCAGTGCCAAGACAGCCATCTCCTACAATGAGCAGTTCTTC
few	TRBV3-1	.	TRBJ2-7	CASSQWVTYEQYF	TGTGCCAGCAGCCAATGGGTGACCTACGAGCAGTACTTC
.	TRBV7-2	.	TRBJ2-5	CASSYLGEAQYF	TGTGCCAGCAGCTATCTGGGAGAGGCCCAGTACTTC
few	TRBV2	.	TRBJ2-7	CAREKKGTYEQYF	TGTGCCAGAGAGAAGAAGGGAACCTACGAGCAGTACTTC
.	TRBV20-1	.	TRBJ2-4	CSASGGPKAKNIQYF	TGCAGTGCTAGCGGGGGGCCCAAAGCCAAAAACATTCAGTACTTC
.	TRBV2	.	TRBJ2-3	CASSVAVLTDTQYF	TGTGCCAGCAGTGTAGCGGTTCTCACAGATACGCAGTATTTT
.	TRBV27	.	TRBJ2-1	CASRIADPYNEQFF	TGTGCCAGCCGCATAGCGGATCCCTACAATGAGCAGTTCTTC
few	TRBV27	.	TRBJ2-7	CASSLNRIGAYEQYF	TGTGCCAGCAGTTTGAACAGAATAGGGGCGTACGAGCAGTACTTC
.	TRBV7-9	.	TRBJ2-5	CASTPGYNEQYF	TGTGCCAGCACCCCGGGATACAATGAGCAGTACTTC
.	TRBV29-1	.	TRBJ1-4	CSVRGGARGEKLFF	TGCAGCGTGCGGGGGGGGGCGCGGGGTGAAAAACTGTTTTTT